A few counts support the clone carrying this T cell receptor beta chain. Arm-PCR of CDR3 regions and iRepertoire HTBI primers were used to build TCR beta libraries. TCRdb re-called the multiplex PCR reads through MiXCR, storing one row per CDR3 protein. Of a few hundred thousand distinct CDR3 sequences detected, over 20% appear once; the ten largest clones hold around an eighth. This sample is drawn from a study of regulatory T cells in long-lasting Graves disease. Regarding time point: persistent/refractory GD, antithyroid drugs over 5 years with positive TRAb. The TCR library was made from RNA extracted from PBMCs. Sequencing used peripheral blood mononuclear cells (PBMCs), obtained when the disease was refractory, from a patient treated with antithyroid drugs. The receptor comes from a female donor with Graves disease.

For the CDR3, the DNA is TGTGCCATCAGTGAAACGGTTCTCTATGGCTACACCTTC. It is translated as CAISETVLYGYTF. This chain joins TRBV10-3 and TRBJ1-2, with D hard to call. CDR1 is ENHRY, CDR2 SYGVKD, per germline. This CDR3 has 13 residues. With 3 bases removed from V and 4 bases from J, the gap between germline ends came to 9 bases.